This T cell receptor beta chain emerged from a study of response to subunit inactivated influenza vaccine. Study-level results: The authors proposed limited new T cell recruitment per seasonal influenza vaccination.

The CDR3 extends over 13 amino acids. The ends lost 1 base at V and 3 bases at J; junction bases unmatched: 1. CDR1 is SGHRS, CDR2 YFSETQ, per germline. This clonotype was counted ten times or more. As yet, its antigen is unknown. TCRdb reprocessed the RT-PCR reads with MiXCR, giving one entry per CDR3 protein. This repertoire shows some 160,000 distinct CDR3 sequences, 11% found once; its top ten account for roughly 12%. The TCR originated in a man in his forties or fifties who received an inactivated influenza vaccine. The sequenced sample was non-naive T cells sorted from PBMCs, obtained about 40 days after vaccination. This sequence joins TRBV5-1 and TRBJ2-7; 7 bases are a match to TRBD1. DNA of the CDR3: TGCGCCAGCAGCTTGCGGGACAGCTACGAGCAGTACTTC. Translation: CASSLRDSYEQYF. The whole variable domain, remainder taken from reference TRBV5-1 and TRBJ2-7, is KAGVTQTPRYLIKTRGQQVTLSCSPISGHRSVSWYQQTPGQGLQFLFEYFSETQRNKGNFPGRFSGRQFSNSRSEMNVSTLELGDSALYLCASSLRDSYEQYFGPGTRLTVT.